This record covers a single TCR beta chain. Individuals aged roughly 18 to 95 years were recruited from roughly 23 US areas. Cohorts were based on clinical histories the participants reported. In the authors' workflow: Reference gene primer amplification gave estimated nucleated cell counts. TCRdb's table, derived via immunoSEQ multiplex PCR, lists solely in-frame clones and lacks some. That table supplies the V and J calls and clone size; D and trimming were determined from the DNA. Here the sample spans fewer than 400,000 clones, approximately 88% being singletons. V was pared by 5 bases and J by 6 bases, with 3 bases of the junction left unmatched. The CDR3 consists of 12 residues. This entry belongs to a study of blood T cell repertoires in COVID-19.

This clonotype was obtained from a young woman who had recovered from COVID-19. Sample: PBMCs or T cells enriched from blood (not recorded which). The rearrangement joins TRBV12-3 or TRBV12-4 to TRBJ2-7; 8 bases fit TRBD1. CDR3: CASSRQGSEQYF. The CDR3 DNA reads TGTGCCAGCAGTAGACAGGGGTCCGAGCAGTACTTC.